This T cell receptor (beta chain) was recorded in a study of shared clonotypes between healthy human individuals (dated by TCRdb to between 2020 and 2021). As for the study more broadly: The cohort included three men and a couple of women between 18 and 49 years of age. Per donor, three plates each were used for CD4 naive and CD4 memory, two for CD8 naive, and one for CD8 memory. To estimate repertoire size and how much clonotypes are shared between individuals, the study performed deep sequencing of blood TCR repertoires from five healthy adults. Libraries were prepared and TCR repertoires were sequenced by different laboratories using diverse techniques, in order to increase sequencing depth and limit assay-specific biases. Per donor, leukapheresis produced somewhere between about 0.8 and 9 billion PBMCs. What the work shows at the level of the full study, not this receptor alone: Estimated clonotype richness was generally larger for naive than for memory subsets. Rarefaction of sorted-subset datasets indicated incomplete sequencing despite the large sequencing depth. Compared with non-shared clonotypes, clonotypes shared by all four sorted-subset donors had higher generation probabilities. Based on pairwise subsampling, the degree of clonotype sharing among donors was expected to be affected by sequencing depth. When several donors were compared, the shared fraction of clonotypes was around 5.1% for naive CD4, more than 3% for naive CD8, 2% to 2.5% for memory CD4, and about 0.36% for memory CD8. Because the study included a small number of donors, the genetic and exposure-history diversity represented was limited. Sampling was restricted to blood, and TCR repertoires in tissues likely differ from the TCR repertoires found in blood.

Healthy HIV-negative adults with no recently reported acute infections or vaccinations were included as donors. Only Caucasian adults living in Nashville, Tennessee, USA were represented among the donors. CD8 memory samples combined magnetically selected CD45RO+ cells with CCR7-negative CD45RA+ effector memory (TemRA) cells. Blood was obtained by leukapheresis, after which PBMCs were separated by Ficoll-Histopaque density gradient centrifugation and cryopreserved in liquid nitrogen vapor phase. Analytical flow cytometry was used to check the purity and quantity of each magnetically sorted T cell population. From each sorted fraction, genomic DNA was isolated and quantified by UV absorbance on a Nanodrop 2000c. TCR CDR3 regions were amplified from genomic DNA by multiplex PCR using the deep immunoSEQ assay. Genomic DNA extracted from each cell subset was distributed evenly over all wells of several immunoSEQ 96-well plates, and each plate served as one replicate. For sorted subsets, each replicate PCR was loaded with roughly 0.2 ug genomic DNA, equivalent to about 30,000 T cell genomes. Purified libraries were quantified with a Qubit 3.0 fluorometer, sized on a Bioanalyzer 2100, and re-quantified with the KAPA Library Quantification kit. A separate single-read 150-cycle Illumina NextSeq 550 flow cell was used to sequence each immunoSEQ 96-well plate. As for how the authors treated the data: Because the immunoSEQ output held only junctional sequences and lacked quality scores, the filtering could not match the filtering applied to full-length reads. Sequences were annotated with PyIR, a Python wrapper for IgBLAST v1.9, using IMGT germline references to assign V/J genes and CDR3. Reads with weak V/J assignments (E-value above 1e-6), missing CDR3, stop codons, out-of-frame junctions, or ambiguous translated residues were removed. V3J clonotypes were defined by identical inferred V gene, J gene, and CDR3 amino acid sequence. To compute the percentage overlap between repertoires, the number of shared unique clonotypes was divided by the size of the smaller repertoire. Richness of each repertoire was evaluated using RTK rarefaction, the Chao1 estimator, and Recon v2.1 estimates of unobserved clonotypes. Generation probabilities were computed with OLGA for all TCRbeta clonotypes obtained by the gDNA method from several donors. TCRdb took over this immuneACCESS table, retaining in-frame rearrangements with V and J assigned. Such tables are incomplete; in checked studies, under half of the missing clones stem from an unresolved V gene, and the remainder is unexplained. That table is the source of V, J and clone size, and D and trimming were worked out from the DNA. This sample comprises approximately 640,000 clones, roughly 88% of them detected only once. About 33% of the sample rests with the top ten.

In the case of this clone: No antigen is known for it. One base away there is no much larger clone; base qualities are not given.

The junction shows trimming of 5 bases on V and 0 bases on J, plus 11 bases between the germline ends. Via the germline V gene (reference sequence), CDR1 is SEHNR and CDR2 FQNEAQ. The CDR3 covers 16 residues, taking in both the cysteine and the phenylalanine. CDR3 DNA only is kept here, 48 bases in frame from base 1. The chain is assembled from TRBV7-9 and TRBJ1-6; tentative D gene TRBD1, with 6 bases matching. The clonotype comes from a man aged 18 to 29 in good health. Some clones in this sample may be carry-over from other donors' samples. The material sequenced was memory CD8+ T cells from PBMCs. Interpreted using the paper, the cell subset or site label stands for: CD45RO+ cells pooled with CCR7-negative TemRA cells. This receptor has the CDR3 CASSHRASSYNSPLHF. At the DNA level, the sequence is TGTGCCAGCAGCCACAGGGCTAGCTCCTATAATTCACCCCTCCACTTT.